This T cell receptor beta chain was sequenced in a study of CD8+ T cells in alopecia areata. For the study at large: Those treated were given oral tofacitinib at 5 to 10 mg twice daily.

Once RNA had been extracted, it was reverse transcribed into cDNA to act as the sequencing template. TCRdb's table, derived via immunoSEQ multiplex PCR, lists solely in-frame clones and lacks some. The table shows around 100,000 clones, with roughly two fifths occurring only once. The V end was cut by 3 bases, the J end by 5 bases, with 11 bases between. This CDR3 contains 14 residues. Germline lookup yields CDR1 SEHNR and CDR2 FQNEAQ (reference sequence). Sequenced material: CD4+ T cells sorted from blood. This chain uses TRBV7-9 with TRBJ2-1, with D possibly matching TRBD1 (6 bases). The receptor comes from a human donor with alopecia areata. This CDR3 is CASSFQGMDNEQFF. The CDR3, as DNA: TGTGCCAGCAGCTTCCAGGGGATGGACAATGAGCAGTTCTTC.